What follows are 10 T cell receptor beta chains derived from one specimen sequenced in a study of identical twins. TCRdb processed the 5' RACE reads anew with MiXCR; each CDR3 protein has one entry. Counted here are 600,000 to 800,000 distinct CDR3 sequences, over 20% occurring once; the ten biggest clones make up roughly 4%. The data were also submitted as part of a second study, on T cells expressing NK-cell markers.

Sequenced: PBMCs. These receptors were taken from a young woman in good health.

This clonotype has just a few counts. The chain has TRBV6-1 and TRBJ2-1; 7 positions agree with TRBD1. The germline CDR1 and CDR2 sequences are MNHNS and SASEGT. After removal of 6 bases from V and 4 bases from J, the junction contained 6 bases not matched to a gene. The CDR3 is 14 residues long. The CDR3 DNA sequence: TGTGCCAGCAGCATTAGGGGGCAGTACAATGAGCAGTTCTTC. This translates into CASSIRGQYNEQFF.

The chain joins TRBV5-1 to TRBJ2-1, with TRBD2 identical over 15 bases. CDR3 length: 16 residues. V was pared by 4 bases and J by 7 bases, with 6 bases of the junction left unmatched. From germline, CDR1 is SGHRS and CDR2 YFSETQ. The CDR3 nucleotides are TGCGCCAGCAGCCGGACCGGGACTAGCGGGGGGAATGAGCAGTTCTTC. As protein: CASSRTGTSGGNEQFF. The entire variable domain, with the rest obtained from reference TRBV5-1 and TRBJ2-1, is as follows: KAGVTQTPRYLIKTRGQQVTLSCSPISGHRSVSWYQQTPGQGLQFLFEYFSETQRNKGNFPGRFSGRQFSNSRSEMNVSTLELGDSALYLCASSRTGTSGGNEQFFGPGTRLTVL.

V and J are TRBV12-3 or TRBV12-4 and TRBJ1-6; D call uncertain. This CDR3 is 15 amino acids long. With 3 bases removed from V and 7 bases from J, the gap between germline ends came to 13 bases. This CDR3 is CASSFGLVGNSPLHF. The CDR3 DNA reads TGTGCCAGCAGTTTTGGACTCGTAGGGAATTCACCCCTCCACTTT.

The rearrangement joins TRBV10-1 to TRBJ2-1; TRBD1 agrees at 8 bases. CDR3 size: 17 residues. CDR1 is WNHNN and CDR2 is SYGVQD in the germline V gene (reference sequence). The J segment lost 4 bases and the V segment lost 4 bases, leaving 12 bases of the junction unmatched. The CDR3 reads CASSGAPGTGFYNEQFF. CDR3 DNA: TGCGCCAGCAGTGGAGCCCCCGGGACAGGCTTTTACAATGAGCAGTTCTTC.

This clonotype was counted ten times or more. This CDR3 is CASSLWGQGTIEQYF. Written as DNA, the CDR3 is TGTGCCAGCAGCTTATGGGGACAGGGAACGATCGAGCAGTACTTC. The V and J genes are TRBV7-2 and TRBJ2-7; 9 bases line up with TRBD1. The length of the CDR3 is 15 residues. Germline CDR1 and CDR2: SGHTA and FQGNSA. With 2 bases clipped from V and 6 bases from J, the junction kept 8 bases outside the gene matches.

This clonotype appeared many times. V gene TRBV20-1 combines with J gene TRBJ2-1; D is unclear. This CDR3 has 11 residues. Germline lookup yields CDR1 DFQATT and CDR2 SNEGSKA (reference sequence). Trimming took off 6 bases at V and 7 bases at J, with 10 bases between the two ends. Here the CDR3 DNA reads TGCAGTGCCAACAGATGGAATGAGCAGTTCTTC. Amino acids: CSANRWNEQFF.

The sample holds many counts of this clonotype. The gene calls are TRBV5-1 and TRBJ2-7; a weak D match, TRBD2 (6 bases). The CDR3 is made up of 15 amino acids. V lost 7 bases and J lost 3, with 20 bases in between. Looked up from germline, CDR1 is SGHRS and CDR2 is YFSETQ. This CDR3 reads CASAKGGLDLYEQYF. CDR3 nucleotides: TGCGCCAGCGCGAAAGGAGGGCTAGATCTCTACGAGCAGTACTTC. The full variable domain, in which reference TRBV5-1 and TRBJ2-7 provide the parts outside the CDR3, is KAGVTQTPRYLIKTRGQQVTLSCSPISGHRSVSWYQQTPGQGLQFLFEYFSETQRNKGNFPGRFSGRQFSNSRSEMNVSTLELGDSALYLCASAKGGLDLYEQYFGPGTRLTVT.

This rearrangement joins TRBV20-1 to TRBJ2-7, with 7 bases identical to TRBD1. Germline CDR1 DFQATT, CDR2 SNEGSKA (reference sequence). J was trimmed by 3 bases and V by 5 bases; bases with no gene match: 4. The length of the CDR3 is 12 residues. The CDR3 loop is CSADRANYEQYF. The CDR3 bases are TGCAGTGCTGACAGGGCCAACTACGAGCAGTACTTC.

This clonotype was detected ten times or more. The rearrangement joins TRBV5-1 to TRBJ2-2, with D perhaps TRBD2 (5 bases). From germline, CDR1 is SGHRS and CDR2 YFSETQ. V shed 4 bases and J shed 0 bases, with 10 bases lying between them. The CDR3 has 15 residues. The CDR3 region has the DNA TGCGCCAGCAGCCTTCGTAGCGCGAACACCGGGGAGCTGTTTTTT. It is translated as CASSLRSANTGELFF.

This clonotype was counted between two and nine times. V gene TRBV12-3 or TRBV12-4 combines with J gene TRBJ2-1; 8 bases are shared with TRBD1. Trimming cost V 6 bases and J 4 bases; bases outside gene matches: 8. The CDR3 runs to 15 residues. CDR3 coding DNA: TGTGCCAGCAGCTCAGACAGGGGTTATTACAATGAGCAGTTCTTC. Protein: CASSSDRGYYNEQFF.